This is a list of T cell receptor beta chains from one sample in a study of T cells in Graves' hyperthyroidism and ophthalmopathy. TCRdb independently ran MiXCR on the multiplex PCR reads; one entry per CDR3 protein. The table lists approximately 590,000 distinct CDR3 sequences, 15% to 18% of them singletons. The sequenced sample consisted of blood. These receptors were obtained from a woman in her twenties or thirties with Graves' hyperthyroidism. CDR3s include the opening cysteine and the closing phenylalanine or tryptophan. The order of the fields is J gene, clone size, D gene, V gene, CDR3 DNA, CDR3 protein. A D gene is named only where the DNA matches it firmly. The size field is filled for only some rows; it gives once, few, many or a size class.

j_gene: TRBJ2-4
abundance: many
d_gene: -
v_gene: TRBV2
CDR3nt: TGTGCCACCGCAGGGGGGGCGGGACCGGACATTCAGTACTTC
CDR3aa: CATAGGAGPDIQYF

j_gene: TRBJ1-5
abundance: many
d_gene: -
v_gene: TRBV2
CDR3nt: TGTGCCAGCAGTGAAAGGCCCAGGGGCAAACAGCCCCAGCATTTT
CDR3aa: CASSERPRGKQPQHF

j_gene: TRBJ1-5
abundance: -
d_gene: -
v_gene: TRBV27
CDR3nt: TGTGCCAGCAGACCCGGGACAAGCAATCAGCCCCAGCATTTT
CDR3aa: CASRPGTSNQPQHF

j_gene: TRBJ2-2
abundance: many
d_gene: TRBD1
v_gene: TRBV2
CDR3nt: TGTGCCAGCAGTGTGGGACAGTTTACCGGGGAGCTGTTTTTT
CDR3aa: CASSVGQFTGELFF

j_gene: TRBJ1-6
abundance: -
d_gene: -
v_gene: TRBV6-2/TRBV6-3
CDR3nt: TGTGCCAGCAGTTACTCGACCGAAGGTTATAATTCACCCCTCCACTTT
CDR3aa: CASSYSTEGYNSPLHF

j_gene: TRBJ1-2
abundance: many
d_gene: -
v_gene: TRBV5-1
CDR3nt: TGCGCCAGCAGCTTCGGGGAGACCTATGGCTACACCTTC
CDR3aa: CASSFGETYGYTF

j_gene: TRBJ2-3
abundance: -
d_gene: -
v_gene: TRBV27
CDR3nt: TGTGCCAGCAGCTCAGGGACGGGTAGCACAGATACGCAGTATTTT
CDR3aa: CASSSGTGSTDTQYF

j_gene: TRBJ2-7
abundance: many
d_gene: TRBD2
v_gene: TRBV7-2
CDR3nt: TGTGCCAGCAGCTCTAATCGCGTAGCGGGTTCTTTCGACTACGAGCAGTACTTC
CDR3aa: CASSSNRVAGSFDYEQYF

j_gene: TRBJ1-4
abundance: many
d_gene: -
v_gene: TRBV28
CDR3nt: TGTGCCAGCGGGGGCACTAATGAAAAACTGTTTTTT
CDR3aa: CASGGTNEKLFF

j_gene: TRBJ2-3
abundance: few
d_gene: -
v_gene: TRBV5-6
CDR3nt: TGTGCCAGCCTGGGTGGATCCACAGATACGCAGTATTTT
CDR3aa: CASLGGSTDTQYF

j_gene: TRBJ2-7
abundance: -
d_gene: TRBD1
v_gene: TRBV19
CDR3nt: TGTGCCAGTAGTATCTTGACAGGGCCCTACGAGCAGTACTTC
CDR3aa: CASSILTGPYEQYF

j_gene: TRBJ1-4
abundance: -
d_gene: TRBD1
v_gene: TRBV7-9
CDR3nt: TGTGCCAGCAGCAATCCACCGGGACAGGGGGGAACTCGGAATGAAAAACTGTTTTTT
CDR3aa: CASSNPPGQGGTRNEKLFF

j_gene: TRBJ1-2
abundance: many
d_gene: -
v_gene: TRBV6-1
CDR3nt: TGTGCCAGCAGCGAACTGGACAGTAACTATGGCTACACCTTC
CDR3aa: CASSELDSNYGYTF

j_gene: TRBJ1-1
abundance: -
d_gene: -
v_gene: TRBV5-1
CDR3nt: -
CDR3aa: CASSFYICSARGQLNTEAFF

j_gene: TRBJ1-2
abundance: few
d_gene: TRBD1
v_gene: TRBV10-3
CDR3nt: TGTGCCATCTCGACGGGACAGGTGGCTGGCTACACCTTC
CDR3aa: CAISTGQVAGYTF

j_gene: TRBJ2-1
abundance: few
d_gene: TRBD2
v_gene: TRBV7-3
CDR3nt: TGTGCCAGCAGCTCCGCTCTAGCGGGAGTTAGTGAGCAGTTCTTC
CDR3aa: CASSSALAGVSEQFF

j_gene: TRBJ1-1
abundance: few
d_gene: -
v_gene: TRBV24-1
CDR3nt: TGTGCCACCAGTGGCCTGACGGGGTGGGACACTGAAGCTTTCTTT
CDR3aa: CATSGLTGWDTEAFF

j_gene: TRBJ2-1
abundance: few
d_gene: -
v_gene: TRBV14
CDR3nt: TGTGCCAGCAGCCAAGATCGGCGCCGTGCCTACAATGAGCAGTTCTTC
CDR3aa: CASSQDRRRAYNEQFF

j_gene: TRBJ1-2
abundance: -
d_gene: -
v_gene: TRBV7-2
CDR3nt: TGTGCCAGCAGCTCGGACTTCTATGGCTACACCTTC
CDR3aa: CASSSDFYGYTF

j_gene: TRBJ2-7
abundance: few
d_gene: -
v_gene: TRBV7-2
CDR3nt: TGTGCCAGCAGCTTGAAGGACGGCTACGAGCAGTACTTC
CDR3aa: CASSLKDGYEQYF

j_gene: TRBJ1-2
abundance: -
d_gene: -
v_gene: TRBV27
CDR3nt: TGTGCCAGCAGTTTATCGCTGGCCGGAAGTCCATATGGCTACACCTTC
CDR3aa: CASSLSLAGSPYGYTF

j_gene: TRBJ2-2
abundance: many
d_gene: -
v_gene: TRBV5-6
CDR3nt: TGTGCCAGCAGCTTGGGAGGCGCGGTCGGGGAGCTGTTTTTT
CDR3aa: CASSLGGAVGELFF

j_gene: TRBJ1-1
abundance: many
d_gene: TRBD1
v_gene: TRBV5-1
CDR3nt: TGCGCCAGCAGCTTGAAATGGACAGGGGGGAACACTGAAGCTTTCTTT
CDR3aa: CASSLKWTGGNTEAFF

j_gene: TRBJ2-4
abundance: many
d_gene: -
v_gene: TRBV6-2/TRBV6-3
CDR3nt: TGTGCCAGCAGCCCACCGGGAGCGAACATTCAGTACTTC
CDR3aa: CASSPPGANIQYF

j_gene: TRBJ1-5
abundance: -
d_gene: -
v_gene: TRBV3-1
CDR3nt: TGTGCCAGCAGCCAAGGCGGAGACAGTCAGCCCCAGCATTTT
CDR3aa: CASSQGGDSQPQHF

j_gene: TRBJ2-6
abundance: -
d_gene: -
v_gene: TRBV5-6
CDR3nt: TGTGCCAGCAACGCAGCCCAGCTCTCTGGGGCCAACGTCCTGACTTTC
CDR3aa: CASNAAQLSGANVLTF

j_gene: TRBJ2-1
abundance: many
d_gene: -
v_gene: TRBV6-2/TRBV6-3
CDR3nt: TGTGCCAGCAGCGGGACGGAATCCTACAATGAGCAGTTCTTC
CDR3aa: CASSGTESYNEQFF

j_gene: TRBJ2-1
abundance: many
d_gene: TRBD1
v_gene: TRBV2
CDR3nt: TGTGCCAGCACTCGGGACAGGGGGTCCTACAATGAGCAGTTCTTC
CDR3aa: CASTRDRGSYNEQFF

j_gene: TRBJ2-3
abundance: many
d_gene: -
v_gene: TRBV20-1
CDR3nt: TGCAGTGCCAGATCTGGCGGGAGCACAGATACGCAGTATTTT
CDR3aa: CSARSGGSTDTQYF

j_gene: TRBJ2-3
abundance: few
d_gene: TRBD2
v_gene: TRBV20-1
CDR3nt: TGCAGTGCTAGGGGGACTAGCGGGAGGGGCACAGATACGCAGTATTTT
CDR3aa: CSARGTSGRGTDTQYF

j_gene: TRBJ1-1
abundance: -
d_gene: -
v_gene: TRBV28
CDR3nt: TGTGCCAGCAGTCCCTGGCGGGGCGAGGGGAACACTGAAGCTTTCTTT
CDR3aa: CASSPWRGEGNTEAFF

j_gene: TRBJ2-7
abundance: many
d_gene: TRBD1
v_gene: TRBV11-2
CDR3nt: TGTGCCAGCAGCGAACACACAGGGGGTGTCGAGCAGTACTTC
CDR3aa: CASSEHTGGVEQYF

j_gene: TRBJ2-7
abundance: many
d_gene: -
v_gene: TRBV20-1
CDR3nt: TGCAGTGCTAGAGGGATAAACTCCTACGAGCAGTACTTC
CDR3aa: CSARGINSYEQYF

j_gene: TRBJ1-4
abundance: many
d_gene: TRBD1
v_gene: TRBV2
CDR3nt: TGTGCCAGCAGTCAAACGGGACAGTATAATGAAAAACTGTTTTTT
CDR3aa: CASSQTGQYNEKLFF

j_gene: TRBJ2-1
abundance: -
d_gene: -
v_gene: TRBV10-3
CDR3nt: TGTGCCATCACTACGGCGGGGCCTACCGGCACCGGGGTACCGGGTTCCTACAATGAGCAGTTCTTC
CDR3aa: CAITTAGPTGTGVPGSYNEQFF

j_gene: TRBJ2-3
abundance: -
d_gene: -
v_gene: TRBV7-2
CDR3nt: TGTGCCAGCAGCCCGACTTTTCCCCCTGGAGATACGCAGTATTTT
CDR3aa: CASSPTFPPGDTQYF

j_gene: TRBJ2-4
abundance: many
d_gene: -
v_gene: TRBV30
CDR3nt: TGTGCCTGGAGTACACTCTCAGGGTCCAAAAACATTCAGTACTTC
CDR3aa: CAWSTLSGSKNIQYF

j_gene: TRBJ2-2
abundance: many
d_gene: TRBD1
v_gene: TRBV12-3/TRBV12-4
CDR3nt: TGTGCCAGCAGTTTACAGGGGGCGACCGGGGAGCTGTTTTTT
CDR3aa: CASSLQGATGELFF

j_gene: TRBJ2-7
abundance: many
d_gene: -
v_gene: TRBV5-1
CDR3nt: TGCGCCAGCAGCTTATATCGGGAGTACGAGCAGTACTTC
CDR3aa: CASSLYREYEQYF

j_gene: TRBJ1-5
abundance: once
d_gene: TRBD1
v_gene: TRBV19
CDR3nt: TGTGCCAGTAGTTGGGACAGGGGGCTGGTAGATAGCAATCAGCCCCAGCATTTT
CDR3aa: CASSWDRGLVDSNQPQHF

j_gene: TRBJ1-4
abundance: many
d_gene: -
v_gene: TRBV5-6
CDR3nt: TGTGCCAGCAGCTACCGGTGGGACGTCAATGAAAAACTGTTTTTT
CDR3aa: CASSYRWDVNEKLFF

j_gene: TRBJ2-1
abundance: many
d_gene: -
v_gene: TRBV12-3/TRBV12-4
CDR3nt: TGTGCCAGCAGTTTCGGCCCAGTCGGCAATGAGCAGTTCTTC
CDR3aa: CASSFGPVGNEQFF

j_gene: TRBJ2-7
abundance: few
d_gene: TRBD1
v_gene: TRBV18
CDR3nt: TGTGCCAGCTCACCAGAGGCAACAGGGGGCAACGATCAGTACTTC
CDR3aa: CASSPEATGGNDQYF

j_gene: TRBJ1-2
abundance: -
d_gene: TRBD1
v_gene: TRBV2
CDR3nt: TGTGCCAGCAGGGACAGGGTGGCGGTCTATGGCTACACCTTC
CDR3aa: CASRDRVAVYGYTF

j_gene: TRBJ1-5
abundance: -
d_gene: TRBD1
v_gene: TRBV20-1
CDR3nt: TGCAGTGCTTTGGGACAGGGCGGGGGCAATCAGCCCCAGCATTTT
CDR3aa: CSALGQGGGNQPQHF

j_gene: TRBJ2-2
abundance: -
d_gene: -
v_gene: TRBV12-3/TRBV12-4
CDR3nt: TGTGCCAGCAGCCCTGAGTTTGCCGGGGAGCTGTTTTTT
CDR3aa: CASSPEFAGELFF

j_gene: TRBJ2-2
abundance: few
d_gene: -
v_gene: TRBV4-1
CDR3nt: TGCGCCAGCAGCCAAGATCCGATGGCCGGGGAGCTGTTTTTT
CDR3aa: CASSQDPMAGELFF

j_gene: TRBJ1-5
abundance: few
d_gene: -
v_gene: TRBV6-2/TRBV6-3
CDR3nt: TGTGCCAGCAGTTACTCGAGAGGGGGCAATCAGCCCCAGCATTTT
CDR3aa: CASSYSRGGNQPQHF

j_gene: TRBJ2-7
abundance: many
d_gene: -
v_gene: TRBV30
CDR3nt: TGTGCCTGGAGGGCCAGGGGGGCCTACGAGCAGTACTTC
CDR3aa: CAWRARGAYEQYF

j_gene: TRBJ2-5
abundance: -
d_gene: -
v_gene: TRBV12-5
CDR3nt: TGTGCTAGTGGTTCTGGGCAGGACCAAGAGACCCAGTACTTC
CDR3aa: CASGSGQDQETQYF

j_gene: TRBJ1-1
abundance: many
d_gene: -
v_gene: TRBV7-8
CDR3nt: TGTGCCAGCAGCTCTGACTCCGGGTACACTGAAGCTTTCTTT
CDR3aa: CASSSDSGYTEAFF

j_gene: TRBJ2-7
abundance: -
d_gene: -
v_gene: TRBV2
CDR3nt: TGTGCCAGCAGTGAAACGGGGAAATCCTACGAGCAGTACTTC
CDR3aa: CASSETGKSYEQYF

j_gene: TRBJ2-7
abundance: many
d_gene: TRBD2
v_gene: TRBV5-1
CDR3nt: TGCGCCAGCAGCTTGGGGACTAGCTCCGACTCCGAGCAGTACTTC
CDR3aa: CASSLGTSSDSEQYF